This TCR beta chain was sequenced for a study of identifying expanded T cells in peripheral blood. The table came from immunoSEQ multiplex PCR; TCRdb's copy has only in-frame clones and leaves some out. Of more than 70,000 clones in the sample, approximately 84% were seen once. Findings and limits, study-wide: Roughly two-week clone count variance significantly increased as total template count grew.

Details on this clone: Its target is unknown.

Germline CDR1 reads MNHEY; CDR2 reads SMNVEV (reference sequence). Trimming stripped 2 bases from V and 1 base from J, with 6 bases between. The CDR3 is made up of 13 amino acids. Sequenced sample: blood. The chain employs TRBV27 and TRBJ2-7; D is unresolved. The source is a person between 18 and 75 years old in good health. CDR3: CASSLRVSYEQYF. CDR3 DNA sequence: TGTGCCAGCAGTTTACGGGTGTCCTACGAGCAGTACTTC.